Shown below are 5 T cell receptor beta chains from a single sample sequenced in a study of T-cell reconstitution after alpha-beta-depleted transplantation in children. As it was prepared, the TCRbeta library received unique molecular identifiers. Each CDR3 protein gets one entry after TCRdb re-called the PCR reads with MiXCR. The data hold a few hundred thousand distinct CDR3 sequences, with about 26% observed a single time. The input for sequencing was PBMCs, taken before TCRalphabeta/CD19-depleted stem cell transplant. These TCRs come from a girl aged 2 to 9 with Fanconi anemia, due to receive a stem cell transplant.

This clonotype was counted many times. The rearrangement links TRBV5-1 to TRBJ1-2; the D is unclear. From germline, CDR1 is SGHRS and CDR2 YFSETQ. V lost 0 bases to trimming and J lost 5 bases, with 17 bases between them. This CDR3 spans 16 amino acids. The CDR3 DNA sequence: TGCGCCAGCAGCTTGGGACATGCCCCACTTTTTTATGGCTACACCTTC. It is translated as CASSLGHAPLFYGYTF.

CDR3 sequence (DNA): TGTGCCAGCAGTGCCCTTAGAGATATAGATACGCAGTATTTT. Amino acids: CASSALRDIDTQYF. The chain couples TRBV2 to TRBJ2-3, with D unresolved. This CDR3 comprises 14 residues. Germline V CDR1 and CDR2: SNHLY, FYNNEI. The ends were cut back, 4 bases at V and 5 bases at J, with 13 bases in the middle.

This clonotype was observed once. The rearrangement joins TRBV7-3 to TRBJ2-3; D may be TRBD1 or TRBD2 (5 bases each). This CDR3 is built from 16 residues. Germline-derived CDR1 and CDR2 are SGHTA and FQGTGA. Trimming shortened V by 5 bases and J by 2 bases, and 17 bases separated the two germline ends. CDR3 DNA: TGTGCCAGCAGCCTGCTCCCAGGGAGACCCACAGATACGCAGTATTTT. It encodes CASSLLPGRPTDTQYF.

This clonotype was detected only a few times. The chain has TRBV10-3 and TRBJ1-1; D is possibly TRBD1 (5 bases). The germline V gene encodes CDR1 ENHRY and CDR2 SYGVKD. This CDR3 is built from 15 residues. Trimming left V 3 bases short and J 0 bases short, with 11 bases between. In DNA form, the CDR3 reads TGTGCCATCAGTGAATCCGACAGACTGAACACTGAAGCTTTCTTT. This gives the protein CAISESDRLNTEAFF.

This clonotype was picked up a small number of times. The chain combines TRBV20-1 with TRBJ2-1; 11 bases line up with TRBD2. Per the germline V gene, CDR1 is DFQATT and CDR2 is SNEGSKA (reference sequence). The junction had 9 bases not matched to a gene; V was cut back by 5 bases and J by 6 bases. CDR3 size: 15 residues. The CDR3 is CSAGFSGRAGNEQFF. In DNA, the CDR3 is TGCAGTGCTGGGTTTAGCGGGAGGGCCGGCAATGAGCAGTTCTTC.